This TCR beta chain was captured by sequencing in a study of regulatory T cells in long-lasting Graves disease. Time point meaning: newly diagnosed GD, antithyroid drugs for less than 3 months. RNA isolated from PBMCs was used to make the TCR library. CDR3-region Arm-PCR and iRepertoire HTBI primers produced the TCR beta libraries. MiXCR was run by TCRdb on the multiplex PCR reads, yielding one entry per CDR3 protein. The table records around 420,000 distinct CDR3 sequences, 15% of them present only once. This clonotype came up many times. The CDR3 runs to 12 residues. The ends were cut back, 2 bases at V and 10 bases at J, with 9 bases in the middle. Germline CDR1 is MDHEN and CDR2 is SYDVKM. This sample also belongs to another study, concerning T cells in Graves' hyperthyroidism and ophthalmopathy.

The TCR was taken from a woman in her thirties or forties with Graves disease. This sequence joins TRBV28 and TRBJ2-1; tentatively, D is TRBD1 (5 bases). This material consisted of peripheral blood mononuclear cells (PBMCs), taken at new diagnosis, from a patient treated with antithyroid drugs. CDR3 nucleotide sequence: TGTGCCAGCAGTTTAGGTCAGGGAGAGCAGTTCTTC. This sequence encodes CASSLGQGEQFF.